This section outlines one T cell receptor beta chain sequence together with its context. There is no known antigen for this receptor. Base quality data are lacking; no much larger clone is found one base away. The immunoSEQ Assay, a bias-controlled multiplex PCR, was used to amplify TCRbeta CDR3 regions from genomic DNA. The authors' pipeline ran thus. The number of nucleated cells in each sample was estimated by amplification of reference gene primers within the assay. To quantify the absolute abundance of each unique TCRbeta CDR3 rearrangement, sequence reads were collapsed and filtered. For each sample, productive Simpson clonality was calculated by taking the square root of Simpson's diversity index across productive rearrangements. TCRdb stores this immuneACCESS table with in-frame sequences only. Part of the clones is absent; in the studies checked, under half of the shortfall reflects unresolved V genes, and no reason is known for the rest. The D gene and trimming were derived from the DNA, and the V and J assignments and clone size from that table. The sample table shows about 300,000 clones, and 80% to 90% are seen once. The top ten constitute about 4.2% of the sample.

Participants in the prospective study were enrolled through a virtual design, were aged about 18 to 89 years, and lived in roughly 24 United States geographic areas. In the prospective study, participants were assigned to cohorts based on the clinical history participants reported in a screening survey and a study questionnaire. For ImmuneRACE Cohort 3, a participant was defined as recovered based on two consecutive negative NP/OP PCR tests, clearance by a healthcare professional, or resolution of symptoms. In the prospective study, mobile phlebotomists collected whole blood, serum and a nasopharyngeal or oropharyngeal swab from each participant. Additional blood draws and questionnaires over an approximately 2-month period could optionally be provided by prospective study participants. Before DNA extraction, blood samples from the prospective study were shipped at room temperature or frozen. These data come from a study of blood T cell repertoires in COVID-19 (TCRdb year 2020). The study in broad terms: The collaborator samples originated in the United States, Italy and Spain and spanned the acute and convalescent phases of COVID-19. Where available, HLA class I and class II types were taken from metadata supplied by the sample provider and were not determined by assay-based typing. The repertoires were released in a freely available public database intended as a resource for research on the immune response to SARS-CoV-2. The samples were drawn from the first 160 participants of the ongoing ImmuneRACE study and from 1,254 subjects provided by 6 global collaborators. The prospective study material was composed of cDNA or gDNA derived from T cells, B-cell-depleted T cells, or PBMCs. Deeply sampled blood TCRbeta repertoires from subjects exposed to, actively infected with, or recovered from COVID-19 were included in the dataset. A de-identified subject ID, COVID-19 status, age in years and sex were almost always included in the sample metadata. Beyond this particular receptor, the publication reports: The amount of clinical and demographic metadata varied by source and participant and was provided uncurated.

The receptor comes from a man younger than 45 who had recovered from COVID-19. The specimen was PBMCs or T cells enriched from blood (not recorded which).

DNA sequence: TGTGCCAGCAGTTTATTAGCGGGGGGCTCCTACGAGCAGTACTTC. This yields the protein CASSLLAGGSYEQYF. The chain was built from TRBV28 and TRBJ2-7; TRBD2 lines up with 10 middle nucleotides. The junction shows trimming of 1 base on V and 0 bases on J, and the gene matches do not reach 0 bases of it. The CDR3 sequence holds 15 residues, the cysteine and phenylalanine included. Only the CDR3 region is kept as DNA, spanning 45 bases read in frame from base 1. CDR1 and CDR2, per the germline V gene, are MDHEN and SYDVKM.